The 5 T cell receptor beta chains below come from one sample, sequenced in a study of T cell repertoires in cytomegalovirus infection (dated by TCRdb to about 2019). The listed sequencing device is Illumina HiSeq 1500. TCRdb took the public reads, trimmed them with fastp at Q25, ran MiXCR for clone calling and kept in-frame beta chains. Duplicate CDR3 protein sequences are folded into a single record with the most common DNA and genes. A total of about 230,000 distinct CDR3 sequences appear in this sample, 22% of them only once. The top ten constitute around a sixth of the sample. Sequenced sample: CD8+ T cells from PBMCs. All receptors derive from a human donor in good health (CMV status not recorded). Some clones in this sample may be carry-over from other donors' samples.

CDR3 region: CASSPETSTVADTQYF. CDR3 coding DNA: TGTGCCAGCAGCCCGGAGACTAGCACGGTCGCAGATACGCAGTATTTT. The chain couples TRBV5-4 to TRBJ2-3; 7 nucleotides agree with TRBD2. Germline CDR1 is SGHNT and CDR2 is YYREEE (reference sequence). V trimming: 4 bases; J trimming: 4 bases; junction bases outside the gene matches: 12. The CDR3 is made up of 16 amino acids.

This clonotype has just a few counts. The chain carries TRBV5-5 and TRBJ1-2; TRBD1 is a possible D gene (5 bases). Germline loops: CDR1 SGHKS, CDR2 YYEKEE (reference sequence). The CDR3 is made up of 14 amino acids. With 3 bases removed from V and 4 bases from J, the gap between germline ends came to 13 bases. In DNA, the CDR3 is TGTGCCAGCAGCTCGGGCCAAGGGGCCTATGGCTACACCTTC. Protein product: CASSSGQGAYGYTF.

This clonotype appeared a few times. The gene calls are TRBV4-1 and TRBJ2-2, with TRBD1 matching over 10 bases. Unmatched junction bases numbered 5, after V lost 6 bases and J lost 4 bases. The germline CDR1 and CDR2 sequences are MGHRA and YSYEKL. This CDR3 has 15 amino acids. The CDR3 sequence: CASSPGQGSTGELFF. CDR3 nucleotide sequence: TGCGCCAGCAGTCCGGGACAGGGGAGCACCGGGGAGCTGTTTTTT.

This clonotype was seen many times. The chain combines TRBV7-3 with TRBJ2-1; maybe TRBD2 (6 bases). The CDR3 contains 16 residues. The germline V gene has CDR1 SGHTA and CDR2 FQGTGA. The germline V and J ends were trimmed by 0 bases and 2 bases, with 11 bases remaining between them. CDR3 sequence: CASSLTGGSPYNEQFF. The CDR3, as DNA: TGTGCCAGCAGCTTAACCGGGGGATCTCCCTACAATGAGCAGTTCTTC. The full variable domain, with the rest looked up from reference TRBV7-3 and TRBJ2-1, is GAGVSQTPSNKVTEKGKYVELRCDPISGHTALYWYRQSLGQGPEFLIYFQGTGAADDSGLPNDRFFAVRPEGSVSTLKIQRTERGDSAVYLCASSLTGGSPYNEQFFGPGTRLTVL.

This clonotype has at least ten counts. This chain connects TRBV6-6 to TRBJ2-1, with D perhaps matching TRBD1 or TRBD2 (7 bases each). Germline CDR1 MNHNY, CDR2 SVGAGI (reference sequence). V was clipped by 7 bases and J by 6 bases, with 16 bases between them. The CDR3 length is 14 residues. In nucleotides, the CDR3 is TGTGCCAGCAATGACAGGGAGGGATTCAATGAGCAGTTCTTC. Its translation: CASNDREGFNEQFF.